The 14 T cell receptor beta chains listed next were all sequenced from one sample in a study of blood T cell repertoires in COVID-19. Repertoires were generated with immunoSEQ multiplex PCR, while TCRdb's copy carries only in-frame clones and drops some. The sample includes 99,000 or so clones, 80% to 85% of them seen just once. The sample was peripheral blood. Receptors originate from a man older than 75 with acute or convalescent COVID-19.

The chain links TRBV11-2 to TRBJ2-5; maybe TRBD2 (6 bases). The germline CDR1 and CDR2 sequences are SGHAT and FQNNGV. The CDR3 sequence is 16 residues long. The germline V and J ends were trimmed by 1 base and 3 bases, with 15 bases remaining between them. The CDR3 DNA follows: TGTGCCAGCAGCTTAGGGGGCGGGACGGGGGAAGAGACCCAGTACTTC. Protein sequence: CASSLGGGTGEETQYF.

This rearrangement joins TRBV2 to TRBJ2-1; unclear D gene. Trimming removed 5 bases at V and 0 bases at J, with 8 bases between. Germline-derived CDR1 and CDR2 are SNHLY and FYNNEI. The CDR3 consists of 14 residues. For the CDR3, the DNA is TGTGCCAGCAGTTCTGAGAGCTCCTACAATGAGCAGTTCTTC. This translates into CASSSESSYNEQFF. The entire variable domain, with the rest obtained from reference TRBV2 and TRBJ2-1, is as follows: EPEVTQTPSHQVTQMGQEVILRCVPISNHLYFYWYRQILGQKVEFLVSFYNNEISEKSEIFDDQFSVERPDGSNFTLKIRSTKLEDSAMYFCASSSESSYNEQFFGPGTRLTVL.

The chain combines TRBV5-1 with TRBJ1-1; the D is unclear. The CDR3 loop spans 13 amino acids. The germline V and J ends were trimmed by 2 bases and 1 base, with 6 bases remaining between them. Germline CDR1 and CDR2: SGHRS and YFSETQ. As DNA, the CDR3 is TGCGCCAGCAGCTTCGGTACGAACACTGAAGCTTTCTTT. Its protein is CASSFGTNTEAFF.

The chain carries TRBV7-9 and TRBJ2-1, with 9 bases aligning to TRBD2. Germline V gives CDR1 SEHNR, CDR2 FQNEAQ (reference sequence). The CDR3 is 15 residues long. V trimming: 1 base; J trimming: 6 bases; junction bases outside the gene matches: 4. The CDR3 spells CASSLGLAGSNEQFF. The CDR3 nucleotides read TGTGCCAGCAGCTTAGGGCTAGCGGGATCCAATGAGCAGTTCTTC.

The genes are TRBV5-1 and TRBJ1-1; TRBD1 might be the D (5 bases). Looked up from germline, CDR1 is SGHRS and CDR2 is YFSETQ. This CDR3 has 15 amino acids. V was pared by 2 bases and J by 8 bases, with 19 bases between. The CDR3 loop is CASSLESQGTEEAFF. Written as DNA, the CDR3 is TGCGCCAGCAGCTTAGAATCTCAGGGCACTGAAGAAGCTTTCTTT. Together with reference TRBV5-1 and TRBJ1-1, the CDR3 gives the full variable domain: KAGVTQTPRYLIKTRGQQVTLSCSPISGHRSVSWYQQTPGQGLQFLFEYFSETQRNKGNFPGRFSGRQFSNSRSEMNVSTLELGDSALYLCASSLESQGTEEAFFGQGTRLTVV.

The table lists this clone with a few counts. The V gene is TRBV5-4, the J gene TRBJ2-3; unclear D gene. Between the trimmed V and J ends, which lost 4 bases and 3 bases, there was a span of 12 bases. The germline V gene encodes CDR1 SGHNT and CDR2 YYREEE (reference sequence). The CDR3 sequence is 14 residues long. The CDR3 sequence: CASSARTRTDTQYF. The CDR3 DNA reads TGTGCCAGCAGCGCCCGCACGAGGACAGATACGCAGTATTTT.

This chain connects TRBV7-3 to TRBJ2-2, with 9 nucleotides matching TRBD2. Trimming took 0 bases from V and 5 from J; bases not matched to a gene: 7. Per the germline V gene, CDR1 is SGHTA and CDR2 is FQGTGA. The length of the CDR3 is 17 residues. This chain's CDR3 is CASSLTGSGSGTGELFF. In nucleotides, the CDR3 is TGTGCCAGCAGCTTAACGGGTAGCGGGAGCGGTACCGGGGAGCTGTTTTTT.

This clone was observed once. This chain joins TRBV19 and TRBJ2-3; D gene unclear. The CDR3 consists of 13 residues. Germline assignment: CDR1 LNHDA and CDR2 SQIVND (reference sequence). The V end lost 6 bases, the J end lost 3 bases, and 10 bases lay between the germline ends. The CDR3 sequence is CASSAERTDTQYF. The CDR3 nucleotides are TGTGCCAGTAGCGCAGAACGAACAGATACGCAGTATTTT.

This clone was observed a few times. V and J are TRBV28 and TRBJ2-5, with D tentatively TRBD1 (5 bases). Trimming cost V 2 bases and J 4 bases, with 11 bases left between them. The CDR3 loop spans 14 amino acids. Germline V gene data show CDR1 as MDHEN and CDR2 as SYDVKM. In DNA, the CDR3 is TGTGCCAGCAGTTTACAGGGTGCATCAGAGACCCAGTACTTC. Its translation is CASSLQGASETQYF.

The chain has TRBV28 and TRBJ1-2; D remains unclear. Germline V CDR1 and CDR2: MDHEN, SYDVKM. This CDR3 has 12 residues. Trimming removed 3 bases from V and 13 bases from J, with 15 bases in between. The CDR3 DNA reads as TGTGCCAGCAGTTTTGGAGACGGTGTGTGCACCTTC. Translation gives CASSFGDGVCTF.

This rearrangement joins TRBV28 to TRBJ2-3; D unresolved. CDR3 length: 12 amino acids. Germline-derived CDR1 and CDR2 are MDHEN and SYDVKM. V was shortened by 2 bases and J by 8 bases, with 8 bases between the two germline ends. This chain's CDR3 is CASSLRAGTQYF. The DNA of the CDR3 is TGTGCCAGCAGTTTAAGAGCTGGTACGCAGTATTTT. Supplemented by reference TRBV28 and TRBJ2-3, the full variable domain reads DVKVTQSSRYLVKRTGEKVFLECVQDMDHENMFWYRQDPGLGLRLIYFSYDVKMKEKGDIPEGYSVSREKKERFSLILESASTNQTSMYLCASSLRAGTQYFGPGTRLTVL.

This sequence joins TRBV6-4 and TRBJ2-1, with 8 bases identical to TRBD1. V trimming: 6 bases; J trimming: 2 bases; junction bases outside the gene matches: 6. This CDR3 comprises 15 residues. Germline V gives CDR1 MRHNA, CDR2 SNTAGT. The CDR3 DNA reads as TGTGCCAGCAGAAAGGACAGGGCAACCTACAATGAGCAGTTCTTC. Protein product: CASRKDRATYNEQFF.

This sequence joins TRBV10-3 and TRBJ2-1; 10 bases agree with TRBD2. V lost 0 bases and J lost 4; bases outside the gene matches: 6. Looked up from germline, CDR1 is ENHRY and CDR2 is SYGVKD. The length of the CDR3 is 17 residues. CDR3 loop: CAISESKEREGYNEQFF. DNA for the CDR3: TGTGCCATCAGTGAGTCCAAGGAGCGGGAGGGGTACAATGAGCAGTTCTTC.

CDR3 loop: CASSLRDGSMGGELFF. In DNA form, the CDR3 reads TGTGCCAGCAGCTTGCGGGACGGGAGCATGGGCGGGGAGCTGTTTTTT. This chain uses TRBV5-6 with TRBJ2-2; weak D call: TRBD2 (6 bases). Germline-derived CDR1 and CDR2 are SGHDT and YYEEEE. Trimming cost V 1 base and J 7 bases, with 17 bases left between them. The CDR3 covers 16 residues.